A single sample is the source of the 3 T cell receptor beta chains below, sequenced in a study of OX40 agonist ivuxolimab in advanced cancers. Generated by immunoSEQ multiplex PCR, the TCRdb table keeps only in-frame clones and is missing some. Of about 72,000 clones listed, 65% to 85% are singletons. This sample comprised CD4+ or CD8+ T cells sorted from blood, obtained in a trial of the OX40 agonist ivuxolimab. These receptors came from an adult with an advanced solid tumor such as melanoma, head and neck, liver or kidney cancer.

The chain recombines TRBV29-1 with TRBJ2-7; D is possibly TRBD1 (6 bases). The length of the CDR3 is 13 residues. The ends were cut back, 1 base at V and 4 bases at J, with 11 bases in the middle. Germline assignment: CDR1 SQVTM and CDR2 ANQGSEA. CDR3 sequence: CSVEGNRDYEQYF. CDR3 DNA: TGCAGCGTTGAAGGGAACAGGGATTACGAGCAGTACTTC.

V gene TRBV19 combines with J gene TRBJ1-2; 8 bases fit TRBD1. The CDR3 has 14 amino acids. Germline CDR1 reads LNHDA; CDR2 reads SQIVND (reference sequence). J gave up 4 bases and V 5 bases, and 6 bases lay outside the gene matches. The CDR3 DNA is TGTGCCAGTAGTCTCCGGGACAGGCTCTATGGCTACACCTTC. Its protein is CASSLRDRLYGYTF.

This clone was detected only a few times. J is TRBJ1-1 and V is TRBV29-1; TRBD1 might be the D (5 bases). Deletions cut 4 bases from V and 6 bases from J, with 6 bases between. The germline V gene encodes CDR1 SQVTM and CDR2 ANQGSEA. The CDR3 sequence is 10 residues long. CDR3 protein: CSVVGAEAFF. DNA for the CDR3: TGCAGCGTTGTAGGGGCTGAAGCTTTCTTT.